The 18 T cell receptor beta chains listed next were all sequenced from one sample in a study of T cells in Graves' hyperthyroidism and ophthalmopathy. It was RNA transcripts that yielded the amplified TCR beta CDR3 regions. HTBI primers were used for first-round RT-PCR of the TCR CDR3. Each CDR3 protein is one row after TCRdb ran MiXCR on the multiplex PCR reads. The table has roughly 530,000 distinct CDR3 sequences, 15% to 20% seen once. Specimen: blood. These receptors originate from a woman between 18 and 30 years old with Graves' ophthalmopathy.

This clonotype was recorded many times. The chain recombines TRBV20-1 with TRBJ2-7, with 7 positions matching TRBD2. V gave up 0 bases and J gave up 3 bases; unmatched junction bases: 8. This CDR3 spans 15 amino acids. Germline CDR1 DFQATT, CDR2 SNEGSKA (reference sequence). CDR3 loop: CSARDDGRQGYEQYF. In DNA, the CDR3 is TGCAGTGCTAGAGATGACGGGAGGCAGGGCTACGAGCAGTACTTC.

Points on this clonotype: A single base separates this from a much larger clone, so it may be a read error. The rearrangement joins TRBV13 to TRBJ2-3, with D perhaps matching TRBD2 (6 bases). The CDR3 spans 15 residues. The germline V gene has CDR1 PRHDT and CDR2 FYEKMQ (reference sequence). The CDR3 DNA sequence: TGTACCAGCAGCTCCCCCGCGGGGCTCACAGATACGCAGTATTTT. Amino acid sequence: CTSSSPAGLTDTQYF.

This clonotype has at least ten counts. This sequence joins TRBV20-1 and TRBJ2-3, with no clear D. V lost 4 bases, J lost 0 bases, and 11 bases lay in between. Germline V lookup: CDR1 DFQATT, CDR2 SNEGSKA (reference sequence). The CDR3 loop spans 14 amino acids. CDR3 nucleotide sequence: TGCAGTGCTAAACCTCCGTTGAGCACAGATACGCAGTATTTT. Encoded protein: CSAKPPLSTDTQYF.

The table lists this clonotype with a few counts. The chain combines TRBV6-6 with TRBJ1-2, with D perhaps TRBD1 (6 bases). V shed 0 bases and J shed 8 bases, with 22 bases lying between them. The CDR3 has 17 amino acids. The V gene's germline CDR1 is MNHNY and CDR2 SVGAGI (reference sequence). The CDR3: CASSYSMSSEQGGGYTF. CDR3 DNA sequence: TGTGCCAGCAGTTACTCGATGAGTAGCGAACAGGGAGGAGGCTACACCTTC.

This clonotype was counted between two and nine times. J is TRBJ1-1 and V is TRBV19, with D maybe TRBD1 (6 bases). CDR1 is LNHDA and CDR2 is SQIVND in the germline V gene (reference sequence). The CDR3 has 14 amino acids. The ends were cut back, 6 bases at V and 5 bases at J, with 16 bases in the middle. In DNA form, the CDR3 reads TGTGCCAGTAGCCCGGAGGGGGAAGGAACTGAAGCTTTCTTT. Translation: CASSPEGEGTEAFF.

This clonotype was found a few times. This chain connects TRBV9 to TRBJ1-5; perhaps TRBD1 as D (5 bases). This CDR3 is 13 amino acids long. Trimming stripped 0 bases from V and 7 bases from J, with 8 bases between. Per the germline V gene, CDR1 is SGDLS and CDR2 is YYNGEE. The CDR3 nucleotides read TGTGCCAGCAGCGTAGGGGGGTGGCAGCCCCAGCATTTT. It specifies CASSVGGWQPQHF.

The chain couples TRBV20-1 to TRBJ2-1, with 7 positions matching TRBD2. V shed 3 bases and J 5 bases; nucleotides not matched to a gene: 10. CDR1 DFQATT and CDR2 SNEGSKA come from the germline V gene (reference sequence). The CDR3 runs 15 residues. In DNA, the CDR3 is TGCAGTGCTAGTATGGGGGGGGGGATACACAATGAGCAGTTCTTC. Its protein is CSASMGGGIHNEQFF.

This clonotype was counted a few times. The chain recombines TRBV11-2 with TRBJ1-1; unclear D gene. The V and J ends lost 0 bases and 1 base respectively, with 6 bases between them. The CDR3 spans 14 residues. CDR1 and CDR2 (germline): SGHAT, FQNNGV. CDR3 loop: CASSLEAANTEAFF. The CDR3, as DNA: TGTGCCAGCAGCTTAGAGGCAGCGAACACTGAAGCTTTCTTT.

This clonotype was found a few times. The chain couples TRBV6-1 to TRBJ1-2; 8 nucleotides line up with TRBD1. V was pared by 6 bases and J by 4 bases, with 4 bases of the junction left unmatched. The CDR3 length is 13 residues. Germline CDR1 reads MNHNS; CDR2 reads SASEGT. Here the CDR3 DNA reads TGTGCCAGCAGACTGACAGGGGTCTATGGCTACACCTTC. Translation gives CASRLTGVYGYTF.

This clonotype was observed at least ten times. This chain links TRBV12-3 or TRBV12-4 with TRBJ1-2; a possible D gene is TRBD1 (5 bases). The V and J ends lost 7 bases and 5 bases respectively, with 17 bases between them. The CDR3 is 14 residues long. Written as DNA, the CDR3 is TGTGCCAGCACCCCCGGACACATCCTTTATGGCTACACCTTC. The encoded protein is CASTPGHILYGYTF.

The chain employs TRBV19 and TRBJ1-4; 9 positions match TRBD1. Germline CDR1 reads LNHDA; CDR2 reads SQIVND (reference sequence). This CDR3 comprises 14 residues. The trim removed 6 bases at V and 5 bases at J, leaving 4 bases unmatched. CDR3 region: CASRPGTGNEKLFF. In DNA form, the CDR3 reads TGTGCCAGTAGACCCGGGACAGGGAATGAAAAACTGTTTTTT.

This clonotype was observed at least ten times. The chain combines TRBV30 with TRBJ1-1, with D hard to call. The CDR3 sequence is 12 residues long. The V end lost 7 bases, the J end lost 0 bases, and 9 bases lay between the germline ends. CDR1 is GTSNPN, CDR2 SVGIG, per germline (reference sequence). The CDR3 DNA reads TGTGCCTTCGACACCTTGAACACTGAAGCTTTCTTT. This sequence encodes CAFDTLNTEAFF.

This clonotype has a count of ten or more. This chain uses TRBV30 with TRBJ1-2; 7 positions match TRBD1. Germline assignment: CDR1 GTSNPN and CDR2 SVGIG (reference sequence). The CDR3 loop spans 15 amino acids. V shed 2 bases, J shed 5 bases, and the junction held 11 bases outside the gene matches. CDR3 DNA: TGTGCCTGGAGTCCAGGGACCGAGACAGGGTATGGCTACACCTTC. This codes for CAWSPGTETGYGYTF.

At least ten counts were recorded for this clonotype. CDR3 region: CASSPEEGGITEAFF. In DNA, the CDR3 is TGTGCCAGCAGCCCGGAAGAGGGGGGAATCACTGAAGCTTTCTTT. The rearrangement links TRBV13 to TRBJ1-1; D is perhaps TRBD1 (6 bases). The V end was cut by 5 bases, the J end by 4 bases, with 17 bases between. This CDR3 comprises 15 residues. Germline V gene lookup returns CDR1 PRHDT and CDR2 FYEKMQ (reference sequence).

This clonotype was observed at least ten times. The chain is built from TRBV20-1 and TRBJ1-5; tentative D call: TRBD1 (5 bases). The CDR3 runs 13 residues. V was trimmed by 3 bases and J by 4 bases, leaving 10 bases between them. Germline loops: CDR1 DFQATT, CDR2 SNEGSKA (reference sequence). CDR3 sequence: CSASSGTNQPQHF. DNA of the CDR3: TGCAGTGCTAGCTCCGGGACGAATCAGCCCCAGCATTTT.

The chain carries TRBV3-1 and TRBJ2-3; no clear D. The CDR3 spans 15 residues. Germline CDR1 reads LGHDT; CDR2 reads YNNKEL (reference sequence). The V gene lost 1 base and the J gene lost 1 base, with 9 bases spanning the gap. The CDR3 is CASSQARRGTDTQYF. CDR3 nucleotides: TGTGCCAGCAGCCAAGCTCGCCGGGGCACAGATACGCAGTATTTT.

This clonotype was detected ten times or more. The genes are TRBV29-1 and TRBJ2-5, with TRBD2 as a possible D gene (5 bases). V shed 4 bases and J shed 0 bases, with 6 bases lying between them. The CDR3 totals 12 residues. The germline gives CDR1 SQVTM, CDR2 ANQGSEA. CDR3 bases: TGCAGCGTTGCCGGGGACCAAGAGACCCAGTACTTC. The encoded protein is CSVAGDQETQYF.

This clonotype was detected a few times. This chain joins TRBV9 and TRBJ1-2; maybe TRBD1 (5 bases). Germline V gene lookup returns CDR1 SGDLS and CDR2 YYNGEE. The CDR3 covers 12 residues. The V and J ends lost 3 bases and 8 bases respectively, with 11 bases between them. The DNA for the CDR3 is TGTGCCAGCAGCGGGGTAGGGGAGGGCTACACCTTC. This codes for CASSGVGEGYTF.